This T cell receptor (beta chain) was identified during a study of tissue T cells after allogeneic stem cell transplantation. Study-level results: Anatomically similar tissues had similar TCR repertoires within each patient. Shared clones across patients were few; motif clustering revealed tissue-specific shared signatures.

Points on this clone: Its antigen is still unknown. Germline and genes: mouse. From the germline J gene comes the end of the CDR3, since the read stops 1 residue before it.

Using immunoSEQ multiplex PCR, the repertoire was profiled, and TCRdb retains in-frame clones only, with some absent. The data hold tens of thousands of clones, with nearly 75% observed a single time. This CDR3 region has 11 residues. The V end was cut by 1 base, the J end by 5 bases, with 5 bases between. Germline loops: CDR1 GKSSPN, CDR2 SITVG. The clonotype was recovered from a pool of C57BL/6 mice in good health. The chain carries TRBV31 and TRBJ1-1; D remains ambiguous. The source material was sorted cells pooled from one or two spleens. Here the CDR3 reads CAWSHRTEVFF. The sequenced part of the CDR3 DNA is TGTGCCTGGAGTCATCGAACAGAAGTCTTC.